This T cell receptor (beta chain) was recorded in a study of T cell responses to AZD1222 COVID-19 vaccine. Trimming took 0 bases from V and 5 from J, leaving 9 bases between them. Germline CDR1 reads SEHNR; CDR2 reads FQNEAQ (reference sequence). The CDR3 covers 14 residues. Generated by immunoSEQ multiplex PCR, the TCRdb table keeps only in-frame clones and is missing some. The table has 150,000 or so clones, about 90% seen once. The sample here was peripheral blood, taken 28 days after the second AZD1222 dose. This clonotype was sampled from an adult who received the AZD1222 COVID-19 vaccine. The V and J genes are TRBV7-9 and TRBJ2-3, with D possibly matching TRBD2 (7 bases). CDR3 residues: CASSLAGGLDTQYF. In DNA, the CDR3 is TGTGCCAGCAGCTTAGCGGGGGGGCTAGATACGCAGTATTTT.